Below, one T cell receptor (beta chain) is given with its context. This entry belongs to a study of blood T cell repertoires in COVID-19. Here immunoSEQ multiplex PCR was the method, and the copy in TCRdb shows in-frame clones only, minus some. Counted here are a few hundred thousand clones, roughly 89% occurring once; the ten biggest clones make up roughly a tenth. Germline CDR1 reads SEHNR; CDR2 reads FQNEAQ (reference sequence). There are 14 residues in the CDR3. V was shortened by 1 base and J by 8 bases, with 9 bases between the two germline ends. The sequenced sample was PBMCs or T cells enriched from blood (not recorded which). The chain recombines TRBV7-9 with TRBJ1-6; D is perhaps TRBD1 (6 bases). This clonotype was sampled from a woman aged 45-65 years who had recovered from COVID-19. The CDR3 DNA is TGTGCCAGCAGCTTAGGGACAGACCATTCACCCCTCCACTTT. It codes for CASSLGTDHSPLHF.